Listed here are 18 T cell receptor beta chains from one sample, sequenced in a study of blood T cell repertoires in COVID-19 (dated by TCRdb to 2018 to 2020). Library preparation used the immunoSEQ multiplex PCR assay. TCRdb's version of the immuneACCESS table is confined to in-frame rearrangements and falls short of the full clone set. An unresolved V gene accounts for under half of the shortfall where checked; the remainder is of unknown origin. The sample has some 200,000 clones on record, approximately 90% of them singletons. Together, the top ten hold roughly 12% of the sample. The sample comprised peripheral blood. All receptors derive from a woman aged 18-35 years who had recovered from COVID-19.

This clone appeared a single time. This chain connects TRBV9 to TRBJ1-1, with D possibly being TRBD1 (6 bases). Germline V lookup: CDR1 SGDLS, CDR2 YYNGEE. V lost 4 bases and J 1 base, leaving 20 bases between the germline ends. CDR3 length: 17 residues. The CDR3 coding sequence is TGTGCCAGCAGCTCACCCGGGGGGGGCCGGTGGAACACTGAAGCTTTCTTT. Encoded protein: CASSSPGGGRWNTEAFF.

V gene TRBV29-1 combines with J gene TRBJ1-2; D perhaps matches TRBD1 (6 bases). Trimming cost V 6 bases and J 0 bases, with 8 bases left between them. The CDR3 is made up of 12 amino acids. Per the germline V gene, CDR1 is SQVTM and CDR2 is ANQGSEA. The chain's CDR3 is CSVNRANYGYTF. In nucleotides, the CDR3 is TGCAGCGTCAACAGGGCTAACTATGGCTACACCTTC.

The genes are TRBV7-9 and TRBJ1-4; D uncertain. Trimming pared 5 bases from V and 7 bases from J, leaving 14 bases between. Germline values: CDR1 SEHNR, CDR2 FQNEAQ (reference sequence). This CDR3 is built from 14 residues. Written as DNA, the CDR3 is TGTGCCAGCAGCCGAACGGGGTATGGTGAAAAACTGTTTTTT. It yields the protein CASSRTGYGEKLFF.

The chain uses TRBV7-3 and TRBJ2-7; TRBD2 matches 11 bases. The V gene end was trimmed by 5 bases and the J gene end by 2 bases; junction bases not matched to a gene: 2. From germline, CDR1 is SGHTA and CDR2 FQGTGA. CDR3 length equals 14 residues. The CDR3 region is CASSVAGGAYEQYF. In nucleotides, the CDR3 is TGTGCCAGCAGCGTAGCGGGAGGGGCCTACGAGCAGTACTTC.

CDR3 amino acids: CASSAYLQGSGTEAFF. In nucleotides, the CDR3 is TGTGCCAGCAGCGCATACTTACAGGGGTCGGGAACTGAAGCTTTCTTT. The rearrangement uses TRBV9 and TRBJ1-1; 7 bases agree with TRBD1. CDR1 and CDR2 from the germline V gene are SGDLS and YYNGEE. CDR3 length: 16 residues. J lost 5 bases, V lost 3 bases, and 13 bases had no gene match.

CDR3 nucleotides: TGCAGTGCCTTAAATAAAGATACGCAGTATTTT. Amino acid sequence: CSALNKDTQYF. The chain couples TRBV20-1 to TRBJ2-3; D is uncertain. This CDR3 is built from 11 residues. The germline V and J ends were trimmed by 6 bases and 5 bases, with 9 bases remaining between them. CDR1 is DFQATT and CDR2 is SNEGSKA in the germline V gene (reference sequence).

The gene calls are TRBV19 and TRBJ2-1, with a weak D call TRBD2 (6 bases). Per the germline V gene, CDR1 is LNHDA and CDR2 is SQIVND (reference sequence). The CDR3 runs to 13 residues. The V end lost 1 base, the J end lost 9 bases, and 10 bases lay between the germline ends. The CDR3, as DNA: TGTGCCAGTAGTATAGGACTAGGGCTTGAGCAGTTCTTC. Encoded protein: CASSIGLGLEQFF.

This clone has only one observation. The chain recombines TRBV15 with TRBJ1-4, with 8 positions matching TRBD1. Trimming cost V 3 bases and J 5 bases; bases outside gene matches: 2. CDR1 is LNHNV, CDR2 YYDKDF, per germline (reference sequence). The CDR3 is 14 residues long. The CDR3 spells CATSRTGVNEKLFF. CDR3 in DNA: TGTGCCACCAGCAGGACAGGGGTGAATGAAAAACTGTTTTTT.

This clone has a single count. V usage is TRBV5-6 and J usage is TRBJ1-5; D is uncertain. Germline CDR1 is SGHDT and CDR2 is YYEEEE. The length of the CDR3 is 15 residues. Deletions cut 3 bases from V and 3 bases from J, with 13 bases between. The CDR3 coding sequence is TGTGCCAGCAGCTCAGGAAAATTCATCAATCAGCCCCAGCATTTT. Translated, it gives CASSSGKFINQPQHF.

The CDR3 coding sequence is TGTGCCTTGGAGATGAAAAGGGGCACCATATATTTT. Translating it yields CALEMKRGTIYF. The rearrangement uses TRBV30 and TRBJ1-3; D may be TRBD1 (5 bases). The CDR3 totals 12 residues. The V gene lost 7 bases and the J gene lost 9 bases, with 16 bases spanning the gap. Germline CDR1 GTSNPN, CDR2 SVGIG (reference sequence).

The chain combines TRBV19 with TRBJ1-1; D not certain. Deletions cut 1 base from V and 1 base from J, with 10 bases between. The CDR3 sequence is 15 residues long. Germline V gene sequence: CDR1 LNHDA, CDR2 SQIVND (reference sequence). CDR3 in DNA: TGTGCCAGTAGTATAGGGCCAGGTCCGAACACTGAAGCTTTCTTT. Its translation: CASSIGPGPNTEAFF. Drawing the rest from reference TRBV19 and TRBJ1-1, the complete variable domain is DGGITQSPKYLFRKEGQNVTLSCEQNLNHDAMYWYRQDPGQGLRLIYYSQIVNDFQKGDIAEGYSVSREKKESFPLTVTSAQKNPTAFYLCASSIGPGPNTEAFFGQGTRLTVV.

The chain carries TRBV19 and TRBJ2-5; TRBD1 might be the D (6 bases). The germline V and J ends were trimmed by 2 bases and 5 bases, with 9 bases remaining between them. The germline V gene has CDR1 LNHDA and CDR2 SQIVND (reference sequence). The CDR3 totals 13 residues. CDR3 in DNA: TGTGCCAGTAGTATATTAAGGGGGGAGACCCAGTACTTC. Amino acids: CASSILRGETQYF.

CDR3 region: CASSLTVTEAFF. The CDR3 DNA reads TGTGCCAGCAGCTTGACTGTCACTGAAGCTTTCTTT. The rearrangement links TRBV5-5 to TRBJ1-1, with unresolved D. The germline V gene encodes CDR1 SGHKS and CDR2 YYEKEE (reference sequence). CDR3 length equals 12 residues. V was shortened by 1 base and J by 4 bases, with 5 bases between the two germline ends.

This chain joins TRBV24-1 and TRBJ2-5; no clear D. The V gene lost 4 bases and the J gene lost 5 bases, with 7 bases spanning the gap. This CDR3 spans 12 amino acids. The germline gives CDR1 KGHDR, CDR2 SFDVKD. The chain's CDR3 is CATSEGSETQYF. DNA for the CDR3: TGTGCCACCAGTGAGGGCTCGGAGACCCAGTACTTC.

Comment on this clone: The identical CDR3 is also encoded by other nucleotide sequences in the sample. In DNA form, the CDR3 reads TGTGCCAGCAGCGTTAGCGGGAGCTCCTACAATGAGCAGTTCTTC. The encoded protein is CASSVSGSSYNEQFF. The chain recombines TRBV9 with TRBJ2-1; 9 nucleotides align to TRBD2. Trimming cost V 2 bases and J 0 bases; bases outside gene matches: 0. The germline CDR1 and CDR2 sequences are SGDLS and YYNGEE. There are 15 residues in the CDR3. The full variable domain, with the rest looked up from reference TRBV9 and TRBJ2-1, is DSGVTQTPKHLITATGQRVTLRCSPRSGDLSVYWYQQSLDQGLQFLIQYYNGEERAKGNILERFSAQQFPDLHSELNLSSLELGDSALYFCASSVSGSSYNEQFFGPGTRLTVL.

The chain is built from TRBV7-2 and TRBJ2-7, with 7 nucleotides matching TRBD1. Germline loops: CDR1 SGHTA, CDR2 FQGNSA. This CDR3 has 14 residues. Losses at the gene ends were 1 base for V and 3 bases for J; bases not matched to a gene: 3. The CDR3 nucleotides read TGTGCCAGCAGCTTAGGCCGGGACAGCTACGAGCAGTACTTC. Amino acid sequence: CASSLGRDSYEQYF. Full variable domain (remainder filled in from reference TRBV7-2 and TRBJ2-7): GAGVSQSPSNKVTEKGKDVELRCDPISGHTALYWYRQSLGQGLEFLIYFQGNSAPDKSGLPSDRFSAERTGGSVSTLTIQRTQQEDSAVYLCASSLGRDSYEQYFGPGTRLTVT.

CDR3 coding DNA: TGTGCCAGCAGTTACTCCACAGGGCCTTATGGCTACACCTTC. Translating it yields CASSYSTGPYGYTF. V and J are TRBV6-6 and TRBJ1-2, with D possibly being TRBD1 (6 bases). Germline V gene data show CDR1 as MNHNY and CDR2 as SVGAGI (reference sequence). The CDR3 sequence is 14 residues long. The germline V and J ends were trimmed by 0 bases and 5 bases, with 10 bases remaining between them.

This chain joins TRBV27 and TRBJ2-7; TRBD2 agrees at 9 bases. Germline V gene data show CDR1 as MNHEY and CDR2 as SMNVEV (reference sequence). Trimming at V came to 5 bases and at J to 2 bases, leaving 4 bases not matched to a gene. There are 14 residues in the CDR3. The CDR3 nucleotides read TGTGCCAGCAGTCCAGCGGGAGGAACCTACGAGCAGTACTTC. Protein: CASSPAGGTYEQYF.